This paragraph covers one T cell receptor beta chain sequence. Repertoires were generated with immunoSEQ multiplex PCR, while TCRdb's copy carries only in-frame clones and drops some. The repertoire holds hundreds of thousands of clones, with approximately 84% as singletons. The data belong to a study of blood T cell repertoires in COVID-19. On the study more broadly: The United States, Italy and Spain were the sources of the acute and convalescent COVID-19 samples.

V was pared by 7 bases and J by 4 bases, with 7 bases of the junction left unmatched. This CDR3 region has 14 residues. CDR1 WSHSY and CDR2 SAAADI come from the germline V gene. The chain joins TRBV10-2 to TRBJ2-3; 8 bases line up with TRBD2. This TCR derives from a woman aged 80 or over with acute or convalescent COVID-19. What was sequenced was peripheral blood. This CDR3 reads CASKSGGPSDTQYF. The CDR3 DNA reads TGCGCCAGCAAATCGGGAGGGCCCTCAGATACGCAGTATTTT.